This entry lists 19 T cell receptor beta chains sequenced from one sample in a study of vaccination effects on CD4 cells after COVID-19. These receptors have no known antigen. Produced via immunoSEQ multiplex PCR; TCRdb's table is partial and in-frame only. Among roughly 57,000 clones, roughly three quarters were seen once, and the ten largest hold approximately 5.8%. CD4+ T cells specific for antigen were expanded with viral peptide pools by the ViraFEST assay before sequencing. Subsequent to a culture period of approximately 11 days, CD4+ T cells were isolated. PCR showed that the person got SARS-CoV-2 infection at some point between March and December 2020. This specimen was CD4+ T cells from PBMCs cultured with HIV peptides, taken before COVID-19 vaccination. Subset described: HIV-1 Nef peptide pool negative control/reference culture. The receptors were sampled from a human donor who had a prior SARS-CoV-2 infection.

This clone was detected ten times or more. This chain joins TRBV2 and TRBJ1-6; D gene uncertain. Germline CDR1 and CDR2: SNHLY and FYNNEI. The CDR3 runs to 11 residues. Trimming left V 4 bases short and J 13 bases short, with 8 bases between. CDR3 region: CASSADFPLHF. As DNA, the CDR3 is TGTGCCAGCAGTGCAGACTTTCCCCTCCACTTT.

J is TRBJ2-2 and V is TRBV5-8; a possible D gene is TRBD2 (6 bases). The CDR3 extends over 16 amino acids. The germline gives CDR1 SGHTS, CDR2 YDEGEE. The ends were cut back, 5 bases at V and 2 bases at J, with 16 bases in the middle. Here the CDR3 DNA reads TGTGCCAGCAGATTACCCGGAGCGGGCAACACCGGGGAGCTGTTTTTT. It translates to CASRLPGAGNTGELFF. The variable domain in full, with the rest retrieved from reference TRBV5-8 and TRBJ2-2, is EAGVTQSPTHLIKTRGQQATLRCSPISGHTSVYWYQQALGLGLQFLLWYDEGEERNRGNFPPRFSGRQFPNYSSELNVNALELEDSALYLCASRLPGAGNTGELFFGEGSRLTVL.

This clone was found a few times. The chain is built from TRBV5-1 and TRBJ1-1; 9 nucleotides line up with TRBD1. Germline CDR1 and CDR2: SGHRS and YFSETQ. The J segment lost 0 bases and the V segment lost 4 bases, leaving 10 bases of the junction unmatched. CDR3 length: 17 residues. The DNA of the CDR3 is TGCGCCAGCAGCACGCACCTGGACAGGGGTATGAACACTGAAGCTTTCTTT. It translates to CASSTHLDRGMNTEAFF. The whole variable domain, remainder taken from reference TRBV5-1 and TRBJ1-1, is KAGVTQTPRYLIKTRGQQVTLSCSPISGHRSVSWYQQTPGQGLQFLFEYFSETQRNKGNFPGRFSGRQFSNSRSEMNVSTLELGDSALYLCASSTHLDRGMNTEAFFGQGTRLTVV.

The chain combines TRBV2 with TRBJ2-5; 11 positions agree with TRBD2. V gave up 7 bases and J gave up 5 bases; unmatched junction bases: 12. The germline CDR1 and CDR2 sequences are SNHLY and FYNNEI. This CDR3 spans 16 amino acids. In DNA form, the CDR3 reads TGTGCCAGCATTAGGGGAGGGACTAGCGGTGGGGAGACCCAGTACTTC. It yields the protein CASIRGGTSGGETQYF. The variable domain in full, completed from reference TRBV2 and TRBJ2-5, reads EPEVTQTPSHQVTQMGQEVILRCVPISNHLYFYWYRQILGQKVEFLVSFYNNEISEKSEIFDDQFSVERPDGSNFTLKIRSTKLEDSAMYFCASIRGGTSGGETQYFGPGTRLLVL.

The gene calls are TRBV6-1 and TRBJ1-6; D gene uncertain. Trimming removed 2 bases at V and 7 bases at J, with 9 bases between. CDR3 length: 14 residues. Germline loops: CDR1 MNHNS, CDR2 SASEGT. In DNA form, the CDR3 reads TGTGCCAGCAGTGAAATCGGCGGAAATTCACCCCTCCACTTT. Its protein is CASSEIGGNSPLHF.

The gene calls are TRBV21-1 and TRBJ2-7; the DNA was not compared with TRBD2, the D call given in the table. TRBV21-1 is tagged as a pseudogene. The CDR3 loop spans 16 amino acids. CDR3: CASSKAASGSLYEQYF. The CDR3 coding sequence is TGTGCCAGCAGCAAAGCCGCTAGCGGGAGTCTCTACGAGCAGTACTTC.

This clone was seen a few times. This chain connects TRBV19 to TRBJ1-1; 10 nucleotides align to TRBD1. This CDR3 is built from 20 residues. Germline V lookup: CDR1 LNHDA, CDR2 SQIVND (reference sequence). Trimming took 2 bases from V and 1 from J; bases not matched to a gene: 16. CDR3 nucleotides: TGTGCCAGTAGTATAAGTAGTCTTTGGGACAGGGGAATCCCGAACACTGAAGCTTTCTTT. It yields the protein CASSISSLWDRGIPNTEAFF.

This clone has just one count. The V and J genes are TRBV3-1 (or the pseudogene TRBV3-2) and TRBJ2-5; unclear D gene. The V and J ends lost 6 bases and 4 bases respectively, with 0 bases between them. The CDR3 spans 9 residues. CDR1 is LGHDT and CDR2 is YNNKEL in the germline V gene (reference sequence). Here the CDR3 reads CASRETQYF. CDR3 nucleotide sequence: TGTGCCAGCAGAGAGACCCAGTACTTC.

This clone appeared once. The rearrangement uses TRBV7-6 and TRBJ2-3; D is possibly TRBD2 (6 bases). Germline V gene sequence: CDR1 SGHVS, CDR2 FNYEAQ. The ends were cut back, 2 bases at V and 0 bases at J, with 12 bases in the middle. The CDR3 totals 16 residues. The CDR3 here is CASSLHGTDSTDTQYF. CDR3 nucleotides: TGTGCCAGCAGCTTACATGGGACTGATAGCACAGATACGCAGTATTTT.

The CDR3 nucleotides are TGTGCCAGCAGTACGGGCCCAGATCAGCCCCAGCATTTT. Protein: CASSTGPDQPQHF. This chain connects TRBV12-3 or TRBV12-4 to TRBJ1-5; D uncertain. There are 13 residues in the CDR3. The ends were cut back, 5 bases at V and 5 bases at J, with 10 bases in the middle.

V gene TRBV5-1 combines with J gene TRBJ2-3; 15 bases match TRBD2. Trimming took 4 bases from V and 1 from J; bases not matched to a gene: 7. The CDR3 is made up of 18 amino acids. Germline V lookup: CDR1 SGHRS, CDR2 YFSETQ. CDR3 loop: CASSVGLAGGPGTDTQYF. The CDR3 bases are TGCGCCAGCAGCGTCGGACTAGCGGGAGGGCCGGGCACAGATACGCAGTATTTT.

This clone was observed once. The chain is built from TRBV4-2 and TRBJ2-6, with a tentative D call TRBD2 (6 bases). Germline V gives CDR1 LGHNA, CDR2 YNFKEQ. The CDR3 covers 17 residues. Trimming left V 0 bases short and J 0 bases short, with 9 bases between. CDR3 sequence reads: CASSQDRDSSGANVLTF. Written as DNA, the CDR3 is TGTGCCAGCAGCCAAGACAGGGACTCCTCTGGGGCCAACGTCCTGACTTTC.

The chain uses TRBV4-3 and TRBJ2-5; no clear D gene. The V gene's germline CDR1 is LGHNA and CDR2 YSLEER. The CDR3 extends over 13 amino acids. V was shortened by 1 base and J by 5 bases, with 8 bases between the two germline ends. The CDR3 coding sequence is TGCGCCAGCAGCCAAGCGGAATGGGAGACCCAGTACTTC. Its protein is CASSQAEWETQYF.

J is TRBJ2-5 and V is TRBV24-1; possible D gene TRBD2, 5 bases. V lost 4 bases and J 4 bases, leaving 18 bases between the germline ends. Germline V gene sequence: CDR1 KGHDR, CDR2 SFDVKD. The CDR3 runs to 16 residues. CDR3 bases: TGTGCCACCAGTGACCCGGGAAGCCCGGTCGTAGAGACCCAGTACTTC. Translating gives CATSDPGSPVVETQYF.

The rearrangement joins TRBV18 to TRBJ1-3; possibly TRBD1 for D (5 bases). The CDR3 extends over 17 amino acids. Trimming removed 2 bases at V and 0 bases at J, with 14 bases between. Per germline, CDR1 KGHSH and CDR2 LQKENI. The CDR3 nucleotides are TGTGCCAGCTCACCAAACCAGGGCGAGAGCTCTGGAAACACCATATATTTT. Translated: CASSPNQGESSGNTIYF. Drawing the rest from reference TRBV18 and TRBJ1-3, the complete variable domain is NAGVMQNPRHLVRRRGQEARLRCSPMKGHSHVYWYRQLPEEGLKFMVYLQKENIIDESGMPKERFSAEFPKEGPSILRIQQVVRGDSAAYFCASSPNQGESSGNTIYFGEGSWLTVV.

The genes are TRBV11-3 and TRBJ2-1; D gene uncertain. CDR3 length: 14 residues. Germline V CDR1 and CDR2: SGHNT, YENEEA. Trimming cost V 4 bases and J 0 bases, with 7 bases left between them. The CDR3 here is CASSSFSSYNEQFF. The CDR3 region has the DNA TGTGCCAGCAGCTCGTTCAGCTCCTACAATGAGCAGTTCTTC. Together with reference TRBV11-3 and TRBJ2-1, the CDR3 gives the full variable domain: EAGVVQSPRYKIIEKKQPVAFWCNPISGHNTLYWYLQNLGQGPELLIRYENEEAVDDSQLPKDRFSAERLKGVDSTLKIQPAELGDSAVYLCASSSFSSYNEQFFGPGTRLTVL.

The rearrangement joins TRBV5-8 to TRBJ2-1, with D possibly being TRBD2 (6 bases). The V end was cut by 4 bases, the J end by 7 bases, with 21 bases between. The CDR3 runs 16 residues. Germline values: CDR1 SGHTS, CDR2 YDEGEE. CDR3 in DNA: TGTGCCAGCAGCCCCCGACGCGGGAACCGCCCGAATGAGCAGTTCTTC. This gives the protein CASSPRRGNRPNEQFF.

The CDR3: CASSPPPGALGYNEQFF. In DNA, the CDR3 is TGTGCCAGCAGCCCACCCCCAGGGGCATTGGGATACAATGAGCAGTTCTTC. This sequence joins TRBV5-4 and TRBJ2-1; possibly TRBD1 for D (6 bases). Germline V gene data show CDR1 as SGHNT and CDR2 as YYREEE (reference sequence). This CDR3 has 17 amino acids. V was shortened by 4 bases and J by 4 bases, with 21 bases between the two germline ends.

This clone has only one observation. CDR3 DNA sequence: TGTGCCAGCACGTCGCGGGGGGTCAAAAATGAGCAGTTCTTC. Translated: CASTSRGVKNEQFF. The chain has TRBV6-5 and TRBJ2-1; 8 bases fit TRBD2. The V gene end was trimmed by 7 bases and the J gene end by 7 bases; junction bases not matched to a gene: 9. Germline V lookup: CDR1 MNHEY, CDR2 SVGAGI. The CDR3 is 14 amino acids.